Listed below are T cell receptor beta chains from one sample, sequenced in a study of cytomegalovirus exposure and HLA in healthy donors. Method: immunoSEQ multiplex PCR; TCRdb's copy keeps in-frame clones and lacks some. The table has roughly 100,000 clones, around 74% seen once. The specimen was PBMCs. The receptor source for this set is a man aged 35 to 55 in good health and CMV-seronegative. CDR3s leave out the opening cysteine and the closing phenylalanine or tryptophan. The order of the fields is J gene, V gene, CDR3 protein.

j_call: TRBJ2-5; v_call: TRBV9; cdr3_aa: ASSAPVAGRGETQY
j_call: TRBJ1-2; v_call: TRBV7-8; cdr3_aa: ASSQGQGAYGYT
j_call: TRBJ2-7; v_call: TRBV9; cdr3_aa: ASSAQKTSGLNEQY
j_call: TRBJ1-1; v_call: TRBV19; cdr3_aa: ASSIGQNTEAF
j_call: TRBJ2-7; v_call: TRBV7-6; cdr3_aa: ASSLAGGSGNPEQY
j_call: TRBJ2-3; v_call: TRBV4-1; cdr3_aa: ASSQGLRVVVTDTQY
j_call: TRBJ2-7; v_call: TRBV4-2; cdr3_aa: ASSQDSGFGEQY
j_call: TRBJ2-2; v_call: TRBV4-2; cdr3_aa: ASSQAGGNTGELF
j_call: TRBJ2-1; v_call: TRBV18; cdr3_aa: ASSPLGLSYNEQF
j_call: TRBJ2-2; v_call: TRBV7-2; cdr3_aa: ASSPGQVNTGELF
j_call: .; v_call: TRBV5-1; cdr3_aa: ASSLGGQGYEQY
j_call: TRBJ1-3; v_call: TRBV9; cdr3_aa: ASSPRTGPKGNTIY
j_call: TRBJ2-2; v_call: TRBV10-2; cdr3_aa: AAAIEAGELF
j_call: TRBJ2-7; v_call: TRBV7-7; cdr3_aa: ASSPGLNTYEQY
j_call: TRBJ2-3; v_call: TRBV7-9; cdr3_aa: ASSPPGAGGTDTQY
j_call: TRBJ2-5; v_call: TRBV7-9; cdr3_aa: ASSSDRGKQGTQY
j_call: TRBJ2-7; v_call: TRBV29-1; cdr3_aa: SAGGHGSLTYEQY
j_call: TRBJ2-5; v_call: TRBV7-6; cdr3_aa: ASSSRTGYLN
j_call: TRBJ2-6; v_call: TRBV19; cdr3_aa: ASTILGWTGSSGANVLT
j_call: TRBJ2-5; v_call: TRBV27; cdr3_aa: ASSLWAGPQETQY
j_call: TRBJ2-7; v_call: TRBV30; cdr3_aa: AWSVSTGAYEQY
j_call: TRBJ1-6; v_call: TRBV6-5; cdr3_aa: ASSYTQGASSPLH
j_call: TRBJ1-4; v_call: TRBV5-6; cdr3_aa: ASSLAGVLTNEKLF
j_call: TRBJ2-7; v_call: TRBV9; cdr3_aa: ASAPGGVSYEQY
j_call: TRBJ2-7; v_call: TRBV11-3; cdr3_aa: ASSLSFWTGPSYEQY
j_call: TRBJ2-7; v_call: TRBV7-9; cdr3_aa: ASSLVVRPEQY
j_call: TRBJ1-2; v_call: TRBV10-3; cdr3_aa: AISGELGRNYGYT
j_call: TRBJ2-1; v_call: TRBV4-2; cdr3_aa: ASSQTSANNEQF
j_call: TRBJ2-7; v_call: TRBV27; cdr3_aa: ASSLERGRSYEQY
j_call: TRBJ2-7; v_call: TRBV4-1; cdr3_aa: ASSQSWGSYEQY
j_call: TRBJ2-3; v_call: TRBV5-4; cdr3_aa: ASSRGLAGSDTQY
j_call: TRBJ2-7; v_call: TRBV5-4; cdr3_aa: ASSYGGEQY
j_call: TRBJ1-5; v_call: TRBV19; cdr3_aa: ASSRQGAWNQPQH
j_call: TRBJ1-6; v_call: TRBV6-4; cdr3_aa: ASKGRADSPLH
j_call: TRBJ2-3; v_call: TRBV5-1; cdr3_aa: ASRNRAGVGTDTQY
j_call: TRBJ2-7; v_call: TRBV19; cdr3_aa: ASSSLASGPRKQY
j_call: TRBJ2-1; v_call: TRBV19; cdr3_aa: ASSWEGNEQF
j_call: TRBJ2-7; v_call: TRBV2; cdr3_aa: ASEAGGLPLREQY
j_call: TRBJ2-7; v_call: TRBV27; cdr3_aa: ASGELAGTYEQY
j_call: TRBJ2-7; v_call: TRBV5-1; cdr3_aa: ASSGLDSDEQY
j_call: TRBJ1-3; v_call: TRBV4-1; cdr3_aa: ASSLGMSSGNTIY
j_call: TRBJ1-3; v_call: TRBV7-9; cdr3_aa: ASSLGIRDISGNTIY
j_call: TRBJ1-2; v_call: TRBV30; cdr3_aa: AWRKRTRGYT
j_call: TRBJ1-6; v_call: TRBV10-3; cdr3_aa: AISPSGNNSPLH
j_call: TRBJ1-1; v_call: TRBV6-5; cdr3_aa: ASSRGTTNTEAF
j_call: TRBJ2-7; v_call: TRBV5-1; cdr3_aa: ASSLLPGTGAYEQY
j_call: TRBJ2-7; v_call: TRBV6-6; cdr3_aa: ASSNLAGFNEQY
j_call: TRBJ2-5; v_call: TRBV11-3; cdr3_aa: ASSPSVGKETQY
j_call: .; v_call: TRBV13; cdr3_aa: ASSSGGTSREQY
j_call: TRBJ2-3; v_call: TRBV7-3; cdr3_aa: ASSFDRSGPDTQY
j_call: TRBJ2-7; v_call: TRBV5-5; cdr3_aa: ASNGGASYEQY